A selection of T cell receptor beta chains follows, all from one sample in a study of T cells expressing NK-cell markers. Each CDR3 protein gets one entry in TCRdb, which reprocessed the 5' RACE reads and gives no DNA. Found here are around 260,000 distinct CDR3 sequences; the top ten clones hold around 4.3%. The specimen was blood T cells: a sorted CD56 or NKG2C T cell subset, CD4+ or CD8+ T cells, or bulk PBMC T cells (not recorded which). These receptors all stem from a woman aged 18 to 75 in good health. Both conserved end residues are part of each CDR3.

V	J	CDR3
TRBV7-2	TRBJ2-2	CASSRGQRNTGELFF
TRBV12-3/TRBV12-4	TRBJ1-3	CASTPGTTPGNTIYF
TRBV20-1	TRBJ2-7	CSARPGTSGEQYF
TRBV5-1	TRBJ2-4	CASSPDRAWNIQYF
TRBV3-1	TRBJ1-2	CASSQAAGKAGYTF
TRBV9	TRBJ1-1	CASSVGDRGRKNTEAFF
TRBV5-1	TRBJ2-3	CASSFNTDTQYF
TRBV9	TRBJ1-1	CASSVATGETEAFF
TRBV19	TRBJ2-1	CASTFGGTQYNEQFF
TRBV5-6	TRBJ2-4	CASSLRQAKNIQYF
TRBV5-1	TRBJ2-6	CASSSEGAGANVLTF
TRBV12-5	TRBJ2-5	CASGLSRLRLSYEPQETQYF
TRBV4-2	TRBJ1-6	CASSQVGGRGNSYNSPLHF
TRBV20-1	TRBJ2-5	CSARGWGLRETQYF
TRBV5-1	TRBJ2-7	CASSLVAGGRFDEQYF
TRBV6-1	TRBJ2-3	CASSSSGLARADTQYF
TRBV14	TRBJ1-4	CASSQVDPTNEKLFF
TRBV9	TRBJ2-5	CASSVGAGVGRGETQYF
TRBV7-3	TRBJ2-1	CASSSPLAGGYNEQFF
TRBV11-2	TRBJ2-1	CASSPPRGHNEQFF
TRBV29-1	TRBJ1-5	CSVAPGNMGNQPQHF
TRBV20-1	TRBJ2-1	CSASGTSGGANEQFF
TRBV30	TRBJ2-5	CARDASGRGETQYF
TRBV30	TRBJ1-1	CAFGGLSGAFF
TRBV20-1	TRBJ2-5	CSGRLTRGLSTQYF
TRBV11-3	TRBJ2-5	CASSLISGGLETQYF
TRBV10-3	TRBJ2-7	CAISESGGPYEQYF
TRBV5-1	TRBJ1-5	CASSLLGDQPQHF
TRBV4-2	TRBJ2-7	CASSQKDRSYEQYF
TRBV4-2	TRBJ1-1	CASSQQGPGSEAFF
TRBV5-1	TRBJ2-1	CASSKGLAGSYNEQFF
TRBV29-1	TRBJ2-1	CSVLGVASSYNEQFF
TRBV12-3/TRBV12-4	TRBJ1-1	CASTWDRSEAFF
TRBV7-2	TRBJ2-7	CASSPETDYEQYF